The 32 T cell receptor beta chains presented below share a single source sample, sequenced in a study of shared clonotypes between healthy human individuals. Naive CD8 cells were CD45RO-negative, positively selected for CCR7, excluding terminally differentiated effector memory CD45RA+ cells. This table comes from immunoSEQ multiplex PCR, and its TCRdb copy is limited to in-frame clones, with some not included. This table holds roughly 2.1 million clones, just over 90% found once. The sequencing input was naive CD8+ T cells from PBMCs. The receptors come from a man aged 18-30 years in good health. Some clones in this sample may be carry-over from other donors' samples.

The rearrangement uses TRBV9 and TRBJ2-3; 10 bases agree with TRBD2. The germline V gene has CDR1 SGDLS and CDR2 YYNGEE. Germline trimming cut 5 bases from V and 4 bases from J; bases unmatched to any gene: 10. This CDR3 comprises 16 residues. CDR3 nucleotides: TGTGCCAGCAGTGGTCCGGGTAGCGGGAGGTCAGATACGCAGTATTTT. Translating gives CASSGPGSGRSDTQYF.

The chain is built from TRBV9 and TRBJ2-1; no clear D. CDR3 length equals 15 residues. With 2 bases removed from V and 6 bases from J, the gap between germline ends came to 15 bases. The germline CDR1 and CDR2 sequences are SGDLS and YYNGEE. CDR3 nucleotides: TGTGCCAGCAGCGTGGAAAATGGTATGACCAATGAGCAGTTCTTC. Encoded protein: CASSVENGMTNEQFF. The full variable domain, completed using reference TRBV9 and TRBJ2-1, is DSGVTQTPKHLITATGQRVTLRCSPRSGDLSVYWYQQSLDQGLQFLIQYYNGEERAKGNILERFSAQQFPDLHSELNLSSLELGDSALYFCASSVENGMTNEQFFGPGTRLTVL.

The chain recombines TRBV28 with TRBJ2-5; 7 bases are a match to TRBD2. The germline gives CDR1 MDHEN, CDR2 SYDVKM. V shed 5 bases and J 4 bases; nucleotides not matched to a gene: 10. This CDR3 comprises 15 residues. In nucleotides, the CDR3 is TGTGCCAGCAGTCCTGGGGCGGGAGCTGGAGAGACCCAGTACTTC. It encodes CASSPGAGAGETQYF.

Notes on this clone: The same CDR3 can be traced to other DNA sequences in this sample. J is TRBJ2-3 and V is TRBV6-5; no clear D gene. Trimming took 0 bases from V and 0 from J, leaving 1 base between them. In germline, CDR1 is MNHEY, CDR2 SVGAGI. The CDR3 sequence is 13 residues long. This chain's CDR3 is CASSYSSTDTQYF. CDR3 bases: TGTGCCAGCAGTTACTCTAGCACAGATACGCAGTATTTT.

V usage is TRBV9 and J usage is TRBJ2-7; D is ambiguous. CDR1 is SGDLS, CDR2 YYNGEE, per germline. There are 13 residues in the CDR3. The ends were cut back, 7 bases at V and 3 bases at J, with 14 bases in the middle. The CDR3 protein is CASGPRSGYEQYF. The CDR3 DNA is TGTGCCAGCGGGCCCAGGTCGGGCTACGAGCAGTACTTC.

V is TRBV5-1 and J is TRBJ2-7; TRBD1 aligns across 7 bases. Germline V gives CDR1 SGHRS, CDR2 YFSETQ. The V and J ends lost 2 bases and 9 bases, in that order; junction bases with no gene match: 17. The CDR3 length is 16 residues. The CDR3, as DNA: TGCGCCAGCAGCTTAGATGACAGGGCGATCCATCTCGGGCAGTACTTC. Translating gives CASSLDDRAIHLGQYF.

The CDR3 loop reads CASSAIQGAEETQYF. The DNA for the CDR3 is TGTGCCAGTAGTGCGATCCAGGGGGCGGAGGAGACCCAGTACTTC. This sequence joins TRBV19 and TRBJ2-5; TRBD1 matches at 8 bases. CDR1 and CDR2 (germline): LNHDA, SQIVND (reference sequence). The CDR3 extends over 15 amino acids. V shed 5 bases and J 5 bases; nucleotides not matched to a gene: 10.

The V gene is TRBV11-1, the J gene TRBJ2-7, with TRBD1 matching over 8 bases. The CDR3 spans 14 residues. With V trimmed by 3 bases and J by 5 bases, 6 bases remained unmatched. The germline V gene encodes CDR1 SGHAT and CDR2 FQDESV (reference sequence). The chain's CDR3 is CASSLPGQGDEQYF. The CDR3 DNA follows: TGTGCCAGCAGCTTGCCAGGACAGGGCGACGAGCAGTACTTC.

The chain combines TRBV9 with TRBJ2-3, with D perhaps TRBD2 (6 bases). In germline, CDR1 is SGDLS, CDR2 YYNGEE. CDR3 length equals 16 residues. Between the trimmed V and J ends, which lost 4 bases and 4 bases, there was a span of 19 bases. This CDR3 reads CASSLSHGRGADTQYF. The CDR3 DNA reads TGTGCCAGCAGCCTATCCCACGGGAGAGGGGCAGATACGCAGTATTTT.

This clone was seen a single time. The V gene is TRBV6-4, the J gene TRBJ2-3, with TRBD2 identical over 10 bases. Germline V gives CDR1 MRHNA, CDR2 SNTAGT. The CDR3 runs 16 residues. The trim removed 0 bases at V and 4 bases at J, leaving 4 bases unmatched. CDR3 protein: CASSDSPSGSSDTQYF. In DNA, the CDR3 is TGTGCCAGCAGTGACTCCCCTAGCGGGAGCTCAGATACGCAGTATTTT.

This rearrangement joins TRBV7-2 to TRBJ1-5; D not certain. Per germline, CDR1 SGHTA and CDR2 FQGNSA. Trimming removed 1 base from V and 4 bases from J, with 14 bases in between. This CDR3 is built from 16 residues. The CDR3 DNA is TGTGCCAGCAGCTTAGTAGATCGGCAGCTTAATCAGCCCCAGCATTTT. Translating gives CASSLVDRQLNQPQHF.

CDR3 DNA sequence: TGTGCCTGGTGGGTACTAGACTCTGGAAACACCATATATTTT. Amino acids: CAWWVLDSGNTIYF. The chain uses TRBV30 and TRBJ1-3; unclear D gene. In germline, CDR1 is GTSNPN, CDR2 SVGIG (reference sequence). This CDR3 has 14 residues. The V gene lost 5 bases and the J gene lost 0 bases, with 11 bases spanning the gap.

This clone was found once. This chain links TRBV28 with TRBJ2-3; D gene unclear. The CDR3 has 13 amino acids. Germline CDR1 MDHEN, CDR2 SYDVKM. V dropped 2 bases and J dropped 5 bases, with 8 bases sitting between them. This CDR3 is CASSLRALDTQYF. As DNA, the CDR3 is TGTGCCAGCAGTTTAAGGGCCCTAGATACGCAGTATTTT.

Note on this clone: The same CDR3 can be traced to other DNA sequences in this sample. The CDR3 loop is CASSSTRGAYEQYF. CDR3 in DNA: TGTGCCAGCAGTTCAACGCGGGGGGCCTACGAGCAGTACTTC. This rearrangement joins TRBV27 to TRBJ2-7, with 8 bases identical to TRBD2. The CDR3 is made up of 14 amino acids. With 4 bases clipped from V and 2 bases from J, the junction kept 4 bases outside the gene matches. Looked up from germline, CDR1 is MNHEY and CDR2 is SMNVEV (reference sequence).

The chain employs TRBV7-2 and TRBJ2-3; TRBD2 agrees at 10 bases. Germline CDR1 and CDR2: SGHTA and FQGNSA. This CDR3 is built from 19 residues. The V segment lost 1 base and the J segment 4 bases; nucleotides outside the gene matches: 14. The CDR3 loop reads CASSLGSGSGRAVPDTQYF. In DNA form, the CDR3 reads TGTGCCAGCAGCTTAGGGTCCGGAAGCGGGAGGGCCGTCCCAGATACGCAGTATTTT.

Notes on this clone: Other DNA variants within this sample encode the same CDR3. V and J are TRBV27 and TRBJ1-2; D uncertain. Trimming took 1 base from V and 0 from J, leaving 6 bases between them. The length of the CDR3 is 14 residues. Germline-derived CDR1 and CDR2 are MNHEY and SMNVEV (reference sequence). The CDR3 is CASSLLGPNYGYTF. The CDR3 DNA reads as TGTGCCAGCAGTTTATTAGGTCCTAACTATGGCTACACCTTC.

The chain is built from TRBV29-1 and TRBJ2-2; 14 bases align to TRBD2. V was pared by 7 bases and J by 6 bases, with 4 bases of the junction left unmatched. This CDR3 spans 14 amino acids. Germline CDR1 is SQVTM and CDR2 is ANQGSEA. CDR3 in amino acids: CSGRLAGGAGELFF. CDR3 in DNA: TGCAGCGGGAGACTAGCGGGAGGGGCCGGGGAGCTGTTTTTT.

The gene calls are TRBV7-9 and TRBJ2-6; TRBD2 aligns across 10 bases. After removal of 4 bases from V and 0 bases from J, the junction contained 3 bases not matched to a gene. Per the germline V gene, CDR1 is SEHNR and CDR2 is FQNEAQ (reference sequence). This CDR3 has 17 residues. CDR3 loop: CASSSSGRASGANVLTF. The CDR3 DNA reads TGTGCCAGCAGCTCCAGCGGGAGGGCCTCTGGGGCCAACGTCCTGACTTTC.

The V call is TRBV7-9, the J call TRBJ1-1; perhaps TRBD1 as D (5 bases). There are 15 residues in the CDR3. Trimming cost V 8 bases and J 4 bases, with 20 bases left between them. In germline, CDR1 is SEHNR, CDR2 FQNEAQ (reference sequence). CDR3 residues: CASEPGIFGSTEAFF. CDR3 DNA: TGTGCCAGCGAACCAGGGATTTTCGGGTCCACTGAAGCTTTCTTT.

Only a few counts were recorded for this clone. The same CDR3 can be traced to other DNA sequences in this sample. The chain is built from TRBV7-9 and TRBJ1-4; D is undetermined. CDR1 is SEHNR, CDR2 FQNEAQ, per germline (reference sequence). V lost 1 base to trimming and J lost 11 bases, with 8 bases between them. This CDR3 spans 12 amino acids. The CDR3 nucleotides are TGTGCCAGCAGCTTAGGTGACGAGAAACTGTTTTTT. Its protein is CASSLGDEKLFF.

The gene calls are TRBV7-7 and TRBJ2-5; D is uncertain. Trimming cost V 5 bases and J 3 bases, with 16 bases left between them. Looked up from germline, CDR1 is SSHAT and CDR2 is FNYEAQ (reference sequence). The CDR3 sequence is 15 residues long. This chain's CDR3 is CASSPTARPEETQYF. DNA of the CDR3: TGTGCCAGCAGCCCTACGGCCCGTCCTGAAGAGACCCAGTACTTC.

This sequence joins TRBV7-2 and TRBJ2-1, with D maybe TRBD2 (6 bases). Trimming took off 5 bases at V and 6 bases at J, with 14 bases between the two ends. Germline values: CDR1 SGHTA, CDR2 FQGNSA. This CDR3 region has 14 residues. The CDR3 protein is CASSPLLGGNEQFF. CDR3 DNA sequence: TGTGCCAGCAGCCCCCTTCTGGGGGGCAATGAGCAGTTCTTC.

CDR3 in amino acids: CASSPGSGGNQPQHF. CDR3 coding DNA: TGTGCCAGCAGTCCCGGATCGGGGGGCAATCAGCCCCAGCATTTT. The V gene is TRBV27, the J gene TRBJ1-5; a weak D match, TRBD1 (5 bases). Germline V CDR1 and CDR2: MNHEY, SMNVEV (reference sequence). There are 15 residues in the CDR3. V was cut by 5 bases and J by 2 bases, with 13 bases left in between.

The chain is built from TRBV5-1 and TRBJ2-1; D unclear. Trimming removed 0 bases at V and 6 bases at J, with 4 bases between. In germline, CDR1 is SGHRS, CDR2 YFSETQ. This CDR3 has 12 amino acids. CDR3 protein: CASSLDANEQFF. CDR3 nucleotide sequence: TGCGCCAGCAGCTTGGACGCCAATGAGCAGTTCTTC.

V gene TRBV9 combines with J gene TRBJ2-1; 9 nucleotides line up with TRBD2. Germline V lookup: CDR1 SGDLS, CDR2 YYNGEE. V was clipped by 0 bases and J by 2 bases; unmatched bases: 6. The CDR3 runs to 17 residues. The CDR3 DNA reads as TGTGCCAGCAGCGTAGCTTCGGCTAGCGGGACCTACAATGAGCAGTTCTTC. As protein: CASSVASASGTYNEQFF.

This chain joins TRBV4-1 and TRBJ2-7; the D gene is possibly TRBD2 (5 bases). The V gene's germline CDR1 is MGHRA and CDR2 YSYEKL. This CDR3 is built from 14 residues. V lost 1 base and J lost 2, with 9 bases in between. CDR3 loop: CASSQGAGTYEQYF. CDR3 bases: TGCGCCAGCAGCCAAGGGGCGGGTACCTACGAGCAGTACTTC.

The chain is built from TRBV27 and TRBJ2-5; TRBD2 matches 8 bases. With 4 bases clipped from V and 2 bases from J, the junction kept 9 bases outside the gene matches. CDR3 size: 16 residues. Germline CDR1 is MNHEY and CDR2 is SMNVEV (reference sequence). In nucleotides, the CDR3 is TGTGCCAGCAGTTCTATCTCTGGCGGGGGGCAAGAGACCCAGTACTTC. Translated: CASSSISGGGQETQYF.

The rearrangement uses TRBV13 and TRBJ2-7; possibly TRBD1 or TRBD2 for D (5 bases each). V was pared by 6 bases and J by 4 bases, with 16 bases between. Germline values: CDR1 PRHDT, CDR2 FYEKMQ (reference sequence). The CDR3 is 14 residues long. The CDR3 sequence: CASSNNGALYEQYF. Here the CDR3 DNA reads TGTGCCAGCAGTAATAACGGGGCCCTATACGAGCAGTACTTC.

V is TRBV27 and J is TRBJ2-7, with D perhaps TRBD1 (6 bases). The CDR3 covers 16 residues. Per the germline V gene, CDR1 is MNHEY and CDR2 is SMNVEV (reference sequence). V was trimmed by 7 bases and J by 0 bases, leaving 19 bases between them. For the CDR3, the DNA is TGTGCCAGCACCACTAACGAGCACAGGGCCTCCTACGAGCAGTACTTC. It codes for CASTTNEHRASYEQYF.

The chain joins TRBV5-4 to TRBJ2-3; 7 positions match TRBD1. Trimming took 2 bases from V and 0 from J; bases not matched to a gene: 9. Germline CDR1 reads SGHNT; CDR2 reads YYREEE (reference sequence). The CDR3 runs 17 residues. The CDR3 coding sequence is TGTGCCAGCAGCTTAACCCGACAGGGTACTAGCACAGATACGCAGTATTTT. Encoded protein: CASSLTRQGTSTDTQYF. Drawing the rest from reference TRBV5-4 and TRBJ2-3, the complete variable domain is ETGVTQSPTHLIKTRGQQVTLRCSSQSGHNTVSWYQQALGQGPQFIFQYYREEENGRGNFPPRFSGLQFPNYSSELNVNALELDDSALYLCASSLTRQGTSTDTQYFGPGTRLTVL.

This chain connects TRBV4-1 to TRBJ2-1; 9 bases fit TRBD2. Germline V lookup: CDR1 MGHRA, CDR2 YSYEKL. This CDR3 comprises 13 residues. Unmatched junction bases numbered 5, after V lost 5 bases and J lost 9 bases. The CDR3 nucleotides read TGCGCCAGCAGCTACGGACTAGCGTCTGAGCAGTTCTTC. It is translated as CASSYGLASEQFF.

The genes are TRBV7-6 and TRBJ1-1; D is uncertain. This CDR3 comprises 14 residues. The ends were cut back, 2 bases at V and 0 bases at J, with 7 bases in the middle. From germline, CDR1 is SGHVS and CDR2 FNYEAQ. CDR3 DNA: TGTGCCAGCAGCTTACGGGCGCTGAACACTGAAGCTTTCTTT. It yields the protein CASSLRALNTEAFF.